This T cell receptor beta chain was retrieved from a study of monozygotic twins with cystic fibrosis. Study results and caveats: The repertoire was suggested to be naive-dominated, clonality median around 0.01. V usage most resembled the co-twin in 13 of 16 pairs. Unrelated CF individuals shared fewer identical clonotypes than monozygotic CF twins. No link emerged between shared CDR3 counts and age, concordance or severity.

In regard to this clone: Its antigen remains unknown.

Assay: immunoSEQ multiplex PCR; the TCRdb copy retains only in-frame clones and omits some. The table includes just under 20,000 clones, under 95% detected once. V was cut by 0 bases and J by 4 bases, with 14 bases left in between. The CDR3 is 16 residues long. Germline CDR1 MRHNA, CDR2 SNTAGT. Sequencing was performed on blood. The receptor comes from a girl under 10 years old with cystic fibrosis. V usage is TRBV6-4 and J usage is TRBJ2-3; perhaps TRBD2 as D (7 bases). The CDR3 nucleotides read TGTGCCAGCAGTGACTCGCGGGGGCCAGGGGCAGATACGCAGTATTTT. Amino acids: CASSDSRGPGADTQYF.